This T cell receptor (beta chain) was documented in a study of spatial heterogeneity in lung cancer. Study in general: The donor population consisted of 72 patients with untreated, early-stage non-small cell lung cancer.

In regard to this clonotype: The antigen is unknown.

A unique molecular identifier was carried by every single TCR cDNA molecule. TCRdb re-analysed the 5' RACE reads in MiXCR, keeping a single row per CDR3 protein. The sample records 50,000 to 60,000 distinct CDR3 sequences, around 7% being singletons. Time point here: blood at routine non-recurrence follow-up after resection. The study sequenced unsorted whole RNA from tumor, nontumor lung or frozen PBMC. The CDR3 is 15 amino acids. Germline V CDR1 and CDR2: SGHTA, FQGNSA. V was trimmed by 6 bases and J by 3 bases, leaving 18 bases between them. Study-wide points: Ubiquitous, expanded tumor-derived TCRs were more frequently observed in blood at resection than at follow-up.

The input for sequencing was PBMCs, taken at follow-up. This chain uses TRBV7-2 with TRBJ2-7; tentatively, D is TRBD2 (6 bases). This clonotype was obtained from a female donor with early-stage non-small cell lung cancer. The CDR3 coding sequence is TGTGCCAGCAGACTCAGCCGGGACTCCTTCTACGAGCAGTACTTC. Translated, it gives CASRLSRDSFYEQYF.